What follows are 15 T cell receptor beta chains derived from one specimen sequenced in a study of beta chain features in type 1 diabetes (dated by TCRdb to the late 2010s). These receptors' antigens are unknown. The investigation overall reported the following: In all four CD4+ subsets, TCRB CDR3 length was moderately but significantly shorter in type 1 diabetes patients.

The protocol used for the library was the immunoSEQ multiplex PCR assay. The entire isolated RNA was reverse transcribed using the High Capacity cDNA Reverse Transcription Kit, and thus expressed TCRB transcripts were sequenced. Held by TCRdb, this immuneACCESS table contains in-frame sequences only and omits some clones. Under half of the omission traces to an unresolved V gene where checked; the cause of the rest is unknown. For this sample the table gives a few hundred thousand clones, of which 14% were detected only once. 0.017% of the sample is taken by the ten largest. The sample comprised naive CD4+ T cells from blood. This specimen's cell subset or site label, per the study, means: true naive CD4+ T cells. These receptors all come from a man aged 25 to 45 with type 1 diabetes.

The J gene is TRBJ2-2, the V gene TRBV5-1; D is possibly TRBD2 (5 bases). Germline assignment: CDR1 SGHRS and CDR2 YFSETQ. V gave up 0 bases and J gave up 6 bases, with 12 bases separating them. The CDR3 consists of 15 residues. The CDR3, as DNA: TGCGCCAGCAGCTTGGCCGTCTCGGGGTCCGGGGAGCTGTTTTTT. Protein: CASSLAVSGSGELFF.

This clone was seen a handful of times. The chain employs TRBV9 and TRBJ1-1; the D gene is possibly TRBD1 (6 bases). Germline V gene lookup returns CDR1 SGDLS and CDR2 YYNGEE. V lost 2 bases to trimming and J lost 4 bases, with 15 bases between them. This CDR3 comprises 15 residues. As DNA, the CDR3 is TGTGCCAGCAGCGTGGACAGTGGGGAGGGCACTGAAGCTTTCTTT. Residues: CASSVDSGEGTEAFF.

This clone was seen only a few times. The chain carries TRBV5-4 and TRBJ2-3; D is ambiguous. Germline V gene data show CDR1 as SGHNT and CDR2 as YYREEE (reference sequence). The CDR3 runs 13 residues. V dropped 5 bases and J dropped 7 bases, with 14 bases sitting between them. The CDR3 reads CASRSWSNHTQYF. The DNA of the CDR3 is TGTGCCAGCAGGTCGTGGTCTAACCATACGCAGTATTTT. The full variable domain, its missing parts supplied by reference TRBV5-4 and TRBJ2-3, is ETGVTQSPTHLIKTRGQQVTLRCSSQSGHNTVSWYQQALGQGPQFIFQYYREEENGRGNFPPRFSGLQFPNYSSELNVNALELDDSALYLCASRSWSNHTQYFGPGTRLTVL.

CDR3 loop: CASSLGGGQGYSNQPQHF. The CDR3 DNA reads TGTGCCAGCAGCTTAGGAGGAGGACAGGGTTATAGCAATCAGCCCCAGCATTTT. This chain links TRBV7-2 with TRBJ1-5; TRBD1 matches 8 bases. The V segment lost 1 base and the J segment 0 bases; nucleotides outside the gene matches: 8. This CDR3 region has 18 residues. Germline-derived CDR1 and CDR2 are SGHTA and FQGNSA.

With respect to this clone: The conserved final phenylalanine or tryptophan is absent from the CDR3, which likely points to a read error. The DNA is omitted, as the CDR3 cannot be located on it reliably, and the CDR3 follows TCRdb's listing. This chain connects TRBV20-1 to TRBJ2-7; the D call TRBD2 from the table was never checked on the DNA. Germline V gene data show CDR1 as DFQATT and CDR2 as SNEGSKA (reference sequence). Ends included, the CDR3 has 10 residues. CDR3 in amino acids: CSAQLAGLPS.

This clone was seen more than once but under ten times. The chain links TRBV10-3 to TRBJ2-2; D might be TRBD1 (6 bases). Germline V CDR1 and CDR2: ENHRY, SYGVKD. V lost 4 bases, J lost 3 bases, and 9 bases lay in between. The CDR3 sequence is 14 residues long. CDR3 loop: CAISVHRDTGELFF. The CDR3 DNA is TGTGCCATCAGTGTTCACAGGGACACCGGGGAGCTGTTTTTT.

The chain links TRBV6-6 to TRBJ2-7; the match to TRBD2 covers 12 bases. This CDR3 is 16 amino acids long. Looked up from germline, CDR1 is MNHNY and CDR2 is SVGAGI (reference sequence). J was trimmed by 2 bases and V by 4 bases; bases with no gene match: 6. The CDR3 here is CASSLTSGSSPYEQYF. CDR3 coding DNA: TGTGCCAGCAGTTTGACTAGCGGGAGTTCCCCCTACGAGCAGTACTTC.

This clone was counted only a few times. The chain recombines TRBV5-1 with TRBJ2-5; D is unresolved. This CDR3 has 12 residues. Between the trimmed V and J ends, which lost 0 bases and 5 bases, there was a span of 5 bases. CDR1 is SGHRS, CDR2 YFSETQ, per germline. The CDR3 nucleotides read TGCGCCAGCAGCTTGGAGGAGGAGACCCAGTACTTC. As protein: CASSLEEETQYF.

The CDR3 region has the DNA TGTGCCAGCAGCTATCGGACAGGGGGCGCGAATGAAGGCTACACCTTC. Amino acids: CASSYRTGGANEGYTF. The chain carries TRBV7-3 and TRBJ1-2, with TRBD1 matching over 11 bases. Per the germline V gene, CDR1 is SGHTA and CDR2 is FQGTGA. The trim removed 4 bases at V and 8 bases at J, leaving 12 bases unmatched. The CDR3 covers 16 residues.

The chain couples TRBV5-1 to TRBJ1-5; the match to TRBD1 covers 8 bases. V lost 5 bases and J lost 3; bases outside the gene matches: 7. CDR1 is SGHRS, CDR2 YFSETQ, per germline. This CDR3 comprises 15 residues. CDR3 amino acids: CASRAGGHDNQPQHF. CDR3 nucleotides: TGCGCCAGCAGGGCAGGGGGCCATGACAATCAGCCCCAGCATTTT.

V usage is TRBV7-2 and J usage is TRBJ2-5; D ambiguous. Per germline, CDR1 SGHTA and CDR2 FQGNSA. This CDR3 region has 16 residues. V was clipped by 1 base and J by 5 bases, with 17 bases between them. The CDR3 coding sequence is TGTGCCAGCAGCTTAGTAGCTACCCGCCCCTGGGAGACCCAGTACTTC. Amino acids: CASSLVATRPWETQYF.

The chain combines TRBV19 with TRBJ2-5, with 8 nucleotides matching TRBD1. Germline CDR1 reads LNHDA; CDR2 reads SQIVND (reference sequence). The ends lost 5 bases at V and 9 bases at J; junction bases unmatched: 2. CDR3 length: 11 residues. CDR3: CASSVGQAQYF. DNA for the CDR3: TGTGCCAGTAGTGTGGGACAGGCCCAGTACTTC.

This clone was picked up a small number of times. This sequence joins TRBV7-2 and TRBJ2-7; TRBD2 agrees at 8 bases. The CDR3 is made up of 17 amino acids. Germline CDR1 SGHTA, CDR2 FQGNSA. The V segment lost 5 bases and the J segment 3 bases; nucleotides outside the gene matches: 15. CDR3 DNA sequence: TGTGCCAGCAGCCTACTCAGGTCAGCGGGAGATAGCTACGAGCAGTACTTC. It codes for CASSLLRSAGDSYEQYF.

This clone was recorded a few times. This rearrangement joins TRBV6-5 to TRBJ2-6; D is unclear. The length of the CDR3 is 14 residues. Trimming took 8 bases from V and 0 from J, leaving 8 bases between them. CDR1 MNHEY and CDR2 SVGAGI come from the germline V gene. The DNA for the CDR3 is TGTGCCAGCGCACGGAGCTCTGGGGCCAACGTCCTGACTTTC. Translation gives CASARSSGANVLTF.

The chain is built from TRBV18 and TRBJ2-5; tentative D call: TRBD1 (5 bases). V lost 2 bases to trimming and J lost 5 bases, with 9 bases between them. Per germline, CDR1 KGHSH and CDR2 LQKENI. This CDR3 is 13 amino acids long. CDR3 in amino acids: CASSPASGETQYF. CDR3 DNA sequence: TGTGCCAGCTCACCAGCCTCAGGGGAGACCCAGTACTTC. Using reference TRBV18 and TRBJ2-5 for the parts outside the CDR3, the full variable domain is NAGVMQNPRHLVRRRGQEARLRCSPMKGHSHVYWYRQLPEEGLKFMVYLQKENIIDESGMPKERFSAEFPKEGPSILRIQQVVRGDSAAYFCASSPASGETQYFGPGTRLLVL.